This is a list of T cell receptor beta chains from one sample in a study of CD8 T cells in ankylosing spondylitis. TCRdb processed the 5' RACE reads anew with MiXCR; each CDR3 protein has one entry. This table has approximately 100,000 distinct CDR3 sequences, about 8% appearing once. The sequenced material came from blood, either unsorted or a sorted T cell fraction (not recorded which). These receptors all come from a male donor with ankylosing spondylitis or in good health (not recorded which). CDR3s include the opening cysteine and the closing phenylalanine or tryptophan. A D gene is named only where the DNA matches it firmly. Size is stated for part of the rows, as once, few or many counts, or as a class when the clone is expanded.

many	TRBV29-1	TRBJ2-5	-	TGCAGCGTTCCGGTACCGGAGACCCAGTACTTC	CSVPVPETQYF
few	TRBV18	TRBJ2-2	TRBD1	TGTGCCAGCTCACCAGGACAGGGGCGAGACGGGGAGCTGTTTTTT	CASSPGQGRDGELFF
many	TRBV7-2	TRBJ1-2	-	TGTGCCAGCAGTTCAGGGTTTTTCTATGGCTACACCTTC	CASSSGFFYGYTF
many	TRBV3-1	TRBJ2-1	TRBD2	TGTGCCAGCAACACAGGGACTAGCGGGGGAAATGAGCAGTTCTTC	CASNTGTSGGNEQFF
many	TRBV5-1	TRBJ1-5	-	TGCGCCAGCAGCTTGAAAGGGGGGAGCAATCAGCCCCAGCATTTT	CASSLKGGSNQPQHF
many	TRBV29-1	TRBJ2-1	TRBD2	TGCAGCGGAAAGGGACTAGTAATCACTGAGCAGTTCTTC	CSGKGLVITEQFF
few	TRBV10-3	TRBJ2-1	TRBD2	TGTGCCATCAGTGAGTCGAGGACTAGCGGGAGCTATGAGCAGTTCTTC	CAISESRTSGSYEQFF
many	TRBV18	TRBJ2-4	-	TGTGCCAGCTCACTCCCCCCGGCTCCTTACAACATTCAGTACTTC	CASSLPPAPYNIQYF
many	TRBV6-2/TRBV6-3	TRBJ2-2	-	TGTGCCAGCAGTCTACAGGGCCCTAACACCGGGGAGCTGTTTTTT	CASSLQGPNTGELFF
-	TRBV18	TRBJ2-3	-	TGTGCCAGCTCACCGGGGGCAGACATAGAAAATACGCAGTATTTT	CASSPGADIENTQYF
many	TRBV21-1	TRBJ2-6	-	TGTGCCAGCCGGACTAGCGGGAGGCTCTTCTCTGGGGCCAACGTCCTGACTTTC	CASRTSGRLFSGANVLTF
many	TRBV7-2	TRBJ2-7	TRBD1	TGTGCCAGCAGCTTAGCGGGACAGCGCTCCTACGAGCAGTACTTC	CASSLAGQRSYEQYF
many	TRBV25-1	TRBJ2-7	TRBD1	TGTGCCAGCAGTGGCGGGACAGGACTCTACGAGCAGTACTTC	CASSGGTGLYEQYF
many	TRBV24-1	TRBJ2-3	-	TGTGCCACCAGTGATGCGACAGAGGCCGGCACAGATACGCAGTATTTT	CATSDATEAGTDTQYF